These T cell receptor beta chains were read from a single sample in a study of PD-L1 blockade in urothelial cancer. Measured with immunoSEQ multiplex PCR; TCRdb has only the in-frame clones, and not every one. The table shows some 76,000 clones, with 85% to 90% occurring only once. The input for sequencing was PBMCs, taken around atezolizumab (anti-PD-L1) treatment. The source of these receptors is a man aged 55 to 69 with urothelial cancer. The CDR3 runs from the conserved cysteine through the conserved F or W. A D gene is named only where the DNA matches it firmly. Expanded clones get a size class; other rows say once, few or many, or leave the size out.

d_call	v_call	clone_size	j_call	cdr3_nt	cdr3_aa
TRBD2	TRBV4-3	.	TRBJ2-7	TGCGCCAGCAGCCAAGATAGGGCTAGCGGGAGCGAAGAGCAGTACTTC	CASSQDRASGSEEQYF
.	TRBV29-1	few	TRBJ1-1	TGCAGCGTTCTGGGGGCGGGGGGCCCTCTCGCTGAAGCTTTCTTT	CSVLGAGGPLAEAFF
TRBD1	TRBV2	.	TRBJ1-2	TGTGCCAGCTGGGACAGGGGAGAGTATGGCTACACCTTC	CASWDRGEYGYTF
.	TRBV5-4	.	TRBJ2-1	TGTGCCAGCAGCTTGGGAGGGAAGCAGTTCTTC	CASSLGGKQFF
.	TRBV28	.	TRBJ2-5	TGTGCCAGCAGTTTACTCGACCAAGAGACCCAGTACTTC	CASSLLDQETQYF
TRBD2	TRBV5-1	.	TRBJ2-1	TGCGCCAGCAGCTTGGATAGCGGGGGCAATGAGCAGTTCTTC	CASSLDSGGNEQFF
TRBD1	TRBV19	.	TRBJ2-7	TGTGCCAGTAGTATTGCGGACAGGGGGGGCGAGCAGTACTTC	CASSIADRGGEQYF
TRBD1	TRBV19	.	TRBJ2-5	TGTGCCAGTAGTACGGACAGGGTGGGAAAGACCCAGTACTTC	CASSTDRVGKTQYF
.	TRBV2	.	TRBJ2-7	TGTGCCAGCGGACTCGTCTCCTACGAGCAGTACTTC	CASGLVSYEQYF
TRBD2	TRBV27	.	TRBJ2-7	TGTGCCAGCAGTCTTAGGACTAGCGGGAAGCCTTACGAGCAGTACTTC	CASSLRTSGKPYEQYF
.	TRBV7-6	few	TRBJ2-7	TGTGCCAGCAGCTCAGGACAGTTATCCTACGAGCAGTACTTC	CASSSGQLSYEQYF
.	TRBV5-4	.	TRBJ1-3	TGTGCCAGCAGCGGACAGAGCTCTGGAAACACCATATATTTT	CASSGQSSGNTIYF
.	TRBV27	.	TRBJ2-7	TGTGCCAGCAGTCCCTCCCTTAACGACACCTACTCCTACGAGCAGTACTTC	CASSPSLNDTYSYEQYF
.	TRBV29-1	.	TRBJ1-6	TGCAGCGTCACGTTGACGGGTGGCAATTCACCCCTCCACTTT	CSVTLTGGNSPLHF
.	TRBV6-1	.	TRBJ1-2	TGTGCCCTCGAGGCTGCCACTAACTATGGCTACACCTTC	CALEAATNYGYTF
TRBD1	TRBV7-2	.	TRBJ2-5	TGTGCCAGCAGCTACAGGGGTCCGACCCAAGAGACCCAGTACTTC	CASSYRGPTQETQYF
.	TRBV6-1	.	TRBJ1-2	TGTGCCAGCAGTGCCCCGTCGTCCTATGGCTACACCTTC	CASSAPSSYGYTF
TRBD1	TRBV19	.	TRBJ2-2	TGTGCCACCCTGGACAGGGCGGACACCGGGGAGCTGTTTTTT	CATLDRADTGELFF
TRBD2	TRBV5-4	.	TRBJ2-7	TGTGCCAGCAGCGCCTCCGGGACTAGCGGCTACGAGCAGTACTTC	CASSASGTSGYEQYF
.	TRBV5-3	.	TRBJ2-7	TGTGCCAGAAGCTTGCACAGTTACTACGAGCAGTACTTC	CARSLHSYYEQYF
TRBD1	TRBV6-5	.	TRBJ1-1	TGTGCCAGCAGTTCCTCCGGGACAGGCAACACTGAAGCTTTCTTT	CASSSSGTGNTEAFF
TRBD2	TRBV27	.	TRBJ2-7	TGTGCCAGCAGTTTATTGCCGGCTAGCGGGAGGAATGAGCAGTACTTC	CASSLLPASGRNEQYF
TRBD2	TRBV11-2	.	TRBJ2-3	TGTGCCAGCAGCCGAGTTGGAGCGGGAGCGACAGATACGCAGTATTTT	CASSRVGAGATDTQYF
.	TRBV5-1	medium-sized	TRBJ1-1	TGCGCCAGCAGCACGCAGGGACAGAACACTGAAGCTTTCTTT	CASSTQGQNTEAFF
TRBD2	TRBV5-1	.	TRBJ2-4	TGCGCCAGCAGCTCCGGACTAGCGGGGGCAGGAGCCAAAAACATTCAGTACTTC	CASSSGLAGAGAKNIQYF
.	TRBV5-1	.	TRBJ2-7	TGCGCCAGCAGCTTTCGGGAGCAATACGAGCAGTACTTC	CASSFREQYEQYF
TRBD1	TRBV19	.	TRBJ1-3	TGTGCCAGTAGTCCCTTGACAGGGGGGTATGGAAACACCATATATTTT	CASSPLTGGYGNTIYF
.	TRBV11-2	.	TRBJ1-2	TGTGCCAGCAGCTCCCCTTCTGCCAGAGTTTACGGGGGCTACACCTTC	CASSSPSARVYGGYTF
TRBD1	TRBV29-1	.	TRBJ2-7	TGCAGCGTTGAAAAAGACAGGGGGCGGGGTGAGCAGTACTTC	CSVEKDRGRGEQYF
TRBD1	TRBV6-6	.	TRBJ1-6	TGTGCCAGCAGTTACTCAGGGACAGGTTCACCCCTCCACTTT	CASSYSGTGSPLHF
.	TRBV13	once	TRBJ1-1	TGTGCCAGCAGCTCAGGCGTGAACACTGAAGCTTTCTTT	CASSSGVNTEAFF